Listed below are T cell receptor beta chains from one sample, sequenced in a study of blood T cells in healthy people across ages. From the 5' RACE reads, TCRdb called clonotypes with MiXCR, one entry per CDR3 protein. Of approximately 1.5 million distinct CDR3 sequences listed, approximately 39% are singletons. The specimen sequenced was blood. The receptors derive from a young woman in good health. Both conserved end residues are part of each CDR3. Fields, in order: CDR3 protein, CDR3 DNA, D gene, V gene, clone size, J gene. The D gene is left open where the match is weak. Where a row states a size, it is once, few, many or the class of an expanded clone; other rows omit it.

cdr3_aa: CASSEAGGYGSYEQYF
cdr3_nt: TGTGCCAGCAGTGAAGCTGGTGGCTACGGGTCCTACGAGCAGTACTTC
d_call: -
v_call: TRBV2
clone_size: few
j_call: TRBJ2-7

cdr3_aa: CASSSPGLAGPDTQYF
cdr3_nt: TGTGCCAGCAGCTCGCCGGGACTAGCGGGTCCAGATACGCAGTATTTT
d_call: TRBD2
v_call: TRBV7-2
clone_size: -
j_call: TRBJ2-3

cdr3_aa: CSGSSSGRVYNEQFF
cdr3_nt: TGCAGTGGATCGTCTAGCGGGAGAGTCTACAATGAGCAGTTCTTC
d_call: TRBD2
v_call: TRBV20-1
clone_size: -
j_call: TRBJ2-1

cdr3_aa: CASSQLGYEQYF
cdr3_nt: TGTGCCAGCAGCCAATTGGGCTACGAGCAGTACTTC
d_call: -
v_call: TRBV4-1
clone_size: many
j_call: TRBJ2-7

cdr3_aa: CASRRGVDEKLFF
cdr3_nt: TGTGCCAGCAGGCGGGGGGTAGATGAAAAACTGTTTTTT
d_call: -
v_call: TRBV28
clone_size: few
j_call: TRBJ1-4

cdr3_aa: CASRGAGSHNEQFF
cdr3_nt: TGTGCCAGCCGGGGAGCGGGGTCCCACAATGAGCAGTTCTTC
d_call: TRBD2
v_call: TRBV6-2/TRBV6-3
clone_size: -
j_call: TRBJ2-1

cdr3_aa: CASKDNSGGSYNEQFF
cdr3_nt: TGTGCCAGCAAAGATAATAGCGGGGGCTCCTACAATGAGCAGTTCTTC
d_call: TRBD2
v_call: TRBV6-2/TRBV6-3
clone_size: -
j_call: TRBJ2-1

cdr3_aa: CASSLVTGLYTEAFF
cdr3_nt: TGTGCCAGCAGCTTGGTGACCGGACTGTACACTGAAGCTTTCTTT
d_call: -
v_call: TRBV5-5
clone_size: -
j_call: TRBJ1-1

cdr3_aa: CASSLQPGSEQFF
cdr3_nt: TGTGCCAGCAGCTTACAACCCGGTTCTGAGCAGTTCTTC
d_call: -
v_call: TRBV7-9
clone_size: few
j_call: TRBJ2-1

cdr3_aa: CAWSGFSNQPQHF
cdr3_nt: TGTGCCTGGAGTGGATTTAGCAATCAGCCCCAGCATTTT
d_call: -
v_call: TRBV30
clone_size: -
j_call: TRBJ1-5

cdr3_aa: CASSQAVYSYEQYF
cdr3_nt: TGCGCCAGCAGCCAAGCGGTCTACTCATACGAGCAGTACTTC
d_call: -
v_call: TRBV4-3
clone_size: -
j_call: TRBJ2-7

cdr3_aa: CAISSHGWDEKLFF
cdr3_nt: TGTGCCATCAGTTCTCATGGATGGGATGAAAAACTGTTTTTT
d_call: -
v_call: TRBV12-3/TRBV12-4
clone_size: -
j_call: TRBJ1-4

cdr3_aa: CSAKPGGVSNQPQHF
cdr3_nt: TGCAGTGCCAAGCCAGGGGGGGTTTCTAATCAGCCCCAGCATTTT
d_call: TRBD1
v_call: TRBV20-1
clone_size: -
j_call: TRBJ1-5

cdr3_aa: CASRVGYADTQYF
cdr3_nt: TGTGCCAGCAGAGTAGGTTACGCAGATACGCAGTATTTT
d_call: -
v_call: TRBV6-5
clone_size: few
j_call: TRBJ2-3

cdr3_aa: CASSERLVKNEQFF
cdr3_nt: TGTGCCAGCAGTGAACGGCTAGTCAAGAATGAGCAGTTCTTC
d_call: -
v_call: TRBV2
clone_size: -
j_call: TRBJ2-1

cdr3_aa: CASSQDTAYRGSSPLHF
cdr3_nt: TGTGCCAGCAGCCAAGATACGGCATACAGGGGGAGTTCACCCCTCCACTTT
d_call: TRBD1
v_call: TRBV3-1
clone_size: once
j_call: TRBJ1-6

cdr3_aa: CASSSQGQETQYF
cdr3_nt: TGTGCCAGCAGTTCCCAGGGCCAAGAGACCCAGTACTTC
d_call: -
v_call: TRBV6-6
clone_size: many
j_call: TRBJ2-5

cdr3_aa: CASSQETRAFEKLFF
cdr3_nt: TGCGCCAGCAGCCAAGAAACCAGGGCTTTTGAAAAACTGTTTTTT
d_call: -
v_call: TRBV4-3
clone_size: few
j_call: TRBJ1-4

cdr3_aa: CASSRWSDQPQHF
cdr3_nt: TGTGCCAGCAGCCGTTGGTCGGATCAGCCCCAGCATTTT
d_call: -
v_call: TRBV5-6
clone_size: -
j_call: TRBJ1-5

cdr3_aa: CASNTGGVYNEQYF
cdr3_nt: TGTGCCAGCAATACAGGGGGCGTCTACAATGAGCAGTACTTC
d_call: TRBD1
v_call: TRBV6-2/TRBV6-3
clone_size: few
j_call: TRBJ2-7

cdr3_aa: CSATGTSNQPQHF
cdr3_nt: TGCAGTGCCACTGGGACCTCCAATCAGCCCCAGCATTTT
d_call: -
v_call: TRBV20-1
clone_size: few
j_call: TRBJ1-5

cdr3_aa: CASSAIAGGITDTQYF
cdr3_nt: TGTGCCAGCAGTGCGATAGCGGGAGGGATCACAGATACGCAGTATTTT
d_call: TRBD2
v_call: TRBV5-6
clone_size: -
j_call: TRBJ2-3

cdr3_aa: CSVEGGLLRGGYTF
cdr3_nt: TGCAGCGTTGAAGGAGGCCTCCTCCGTGGTGGCTACACCTTC
d_call: -
v_call: TRBV29-1
clone_size: few
j_call: TRBJ1-2

cdr3_aa: CASSFFTAQETQYF
cdr3_nt: TGCGCCAGCAGCTTTTTTACAGCCCAAGAGACCCAGTACTTC
d_call: -
v_call: TRBV5-1
clone_size: -
j_call: TRBJ2-5

cdr3_aa: CASSVGVFGNQPQHF
cdr3_nt: TGTGCCAGCAGCGTAGGCGTATTTGGCAATCAGCCCCAGCATTTT
d_call: -
v_call: TRBV9
clone_size: -
j_call: TRBJ1-5